This T cell receptor (beta chain) was captured in a study of technical replicates of blood from a few donors. The sample holds a few counts of this clone. The CDR3 is 18 residues long. V lost 1 base, J lost 4 bases, and 19 bases lay in between. In germline, CDR1 is LGHNT, CDR2 FRNRAP. Data came from immunoSEQ multiplex PCR; TCRdb stores just in-frame clones and leaves some out. The sample holds 60,000 to 80,000 clones; more than 85% are singletons and the top ten take about 5.1%. This receptor was obtained from a human donor in good health. Some clones in this sample may be carry-over from other donors' samples. Sequencing input: PBMCs. The chain combines TRBV12-5 with TRBJ2-2; D is unresolved. DNA for the CDR3: TGTGCTAGTGGTTTGGACCTTCGAGGCGGCTTTAGCACCGGGGAGCTGTTTTTT. It yields the protein CASGLDLRGGFSTGELFF. Drawing the rest from reference TRBV12-5 and TRBJ2-2, the complete variable domain is DARVTQTPRHKVTEMGQEVTMRCQPILGHNTVFWYRQTMMQGLELLAYFRNRAPLDDSGMPKDRFSAEMPDATLATLKIQPSEPRDSAVYFCASGLDLRGGFSTGELFFGEGSRLTVL.